In this sample, the clone carrying this TCR beta chain turned up a few times. Its antigen is not identified. The data belong to a study of identical twins. Germline-derived CDR1 and CDR2 are MNHEY and SVGAGI. V was pared by 4 bases and J by 0 bases, with 28 bases between. The CDR3 length is 21 residues. Template switching (which added a universal primer site) was used, and cDNA carried unique molecular identifiers. TCRdb analysed the 5' RACE reads with MiXCR anew, one entry per CDR3 protein. The data show more than 1.5 million distinct CDR3 sequences, about 31% seen once. Points from the study as a whole: Beta out-of-frame twin sharing showed a weaker excess. Invariant T cells like MAIT and iNKT could partly confound the zero-insertion analyses.

Everyone who donated was a healthy Caucasian. This clonotype was obtained from a newborn girl in good health. The gene calls are TRBV6-5 and TRBJ1-5; D call uncertain. The sample consisted of cord blood. The CDR3 DNA reads as TGTGCCAGCAGTTCCCATCACGTTCATGTACACGATACCTATAGCAATCAGCCCCAGCATTTT. It translates to CASSSHHVHVHDTYSNQPQHF.